This entry describes one T cell receptor (beta chain). The antigen is undetermined. As to time point: week 35, safety follow-up. The content of each vaccine dose was 300 ug of mutant IDH1 20-mer peptide, and topical imiquimod accompanied it. These data come from a study of a mutant IDH1 vaccine in newly diagnosed glioma. The overall study: Following radiotherapy alone, or alongside temozolomide cycles, vaccination was started after an interval of 4-6 weeks.

Clones were sequenced by immunoSEQ multiplex PCR, and TCRdb holds only the in-frame ones, with some missing. The table includes tens of thousands of clones, roughly 80% detected once. This CDR3 is built from 14 residues. V lost 1 base to trimming and J lost 7 bases; unmatched junction nucleotides: 4. Looked up from germline, CDR1 is KGHSH and CDR2 is LQKENI. The sequencing used PBMCs, collected from a glioma patient whose treatment included an IDH1 peptide vaccine. The chain recombines TRBV18 with TRBJ1-5; 7 bases map to TRBD1. The source of this sequence is a woman aged 18-29 years with glioma. The CDR3 loop reads CASSPQGAGQPQHF. DNA for the CDR3: TGTGCCAGCTCACCACAGGGGGCCGGGCAGCCCCAGCATTTT.